Following are 27 T cell receptor beta chains from one sample sequenced in a study of identical twins (dated by TCRdb to about 2016). Library preparation employed 5' RACE. The run used an Illumina HiSeq 2000. TCRdb's own reprocessing of the public reads used fastp at Q25 and MiXCR and kept productive beta chains. Entries are consolidated by CDR3 protein sequence, retaining the most common genes and DNA. This sample is represented by 350,000 to 450,000 distinct CDR3 sequences; about 18% of them were singletons. Around 12% of the sample is taken by the ten largest. The sequenced material came from naive T cells sorted from blood. The meaning of the sample's cell subset or site label: cells isolated with a human naive T-cell isolation kit. The receptors originated from a man aged 45-65 years in good health.

The sample holds a few counts of this clonotype. The rearrangement uses TRBV14 and TRBJ2-5; no definite D call. Germline CDR1 and CDR2: SGHDN and FVKESK. The CDR3 spans 13 residues. The V gene lost 5 bases and the J gene lost 2 bases, with 9 bases spanning the gap. This CDR3 is CASSGPSQETQYF. In nucleotides, the CDR3 is TGTGCCAGCAGCGGGCCCTCGCAAGAGACCCAGTACTTC.

This clonotype was observed many times. The CDR3 loop reads CSASKDRVYNEQFF. The CDR3, as DNA: TGCAGTGCTAGTAAGGACAGAGTCTACAATGAGCAGTTCTTC. V is TRBV20-1 and J is TRBJ2-1; D might be TRBD1 (6 bases). This CDR3 has 14 amino acids. Deletions cut 3 bases from V and 3 bases from J, with 12 bases between. Germline CDR1 reads DFQATT; CDR2 reads SNEGSKA (reference sequence).

This clonotype was recorded many times. This chain joins TRBV10-3 and TRBJ2-7, with 9 bases lining up with TRBD1. Germline assignment: CDR1 ENHRY and CDR2 SYGVKD. This CDR3 is 17 amino acids long. After removal of 0 bases from V and 7 bases from J, the junction contained 13 bases not matched to a gene. For the CDR3, the DNA is TGTGCCATCAGTGAGTCACAGGGGGCCCCGGGAATTTTGGAGCAGTACTTC. As protein: CAISESQGAPGILEQYF.

The V call is TRBV20-1, the J call TRBJ2-3; D unresolved. V was pared by 5 bases and J by 0 bases, with 6 bases between. Germline values: CDR1 DFQATT, CDR2 SNEGSKA (reference sequence). The CDR3 loop spans 12 amino acids. CDR3 residues: CSAASSTDTQYF. The CDR3 DNA follows: TGCAGTGCTGCCAGCAGCACAGATACGCAGTATTTT.

This clonotype has ten or more counts. The chain uses TRBV12-3 or TRBV12-4 and TRBJ1-1; 7 positions match TRBD1. The CDR3 contains 14 residues. V was clipped by 7 bases and J by 0 bases; unmatched bases: 5. CDR3 in DNA: TGTGCCAGCAAGGGACAGACTATGAACACTGAAGCTTTCTTT. The encoded protein is CASKGQTMNTEAFF.

This clonotype was seen only a few times. CDR3 loop: CAWNSGGTGYTF. The CDR3 nucleotides are TGTGCCTGGAACTCAGGGGGCACGGGCTACACCTTC. V usage is TRBV30 and J usage is TRBJ1-2; 8 bases align to TRBD1. The J segment lost 8 bases and the V segment lost 4 bases, leaving 6 bases of the junction unmatched. CDR3 length equals 12 residues. Germline V gives CDR1 GTSNPN, CDR2 SVGIG (reference sequence).

This clonotype occurred many times. The chain is built from TRBV12-3 or TRBV12-4 and TRBJ2-5; D gene ambiguous. The V and J ends lost 3 bases and 4 bases respectively, with 9 bases between them. This CDR3 has 13 amino acids. CDR3 sequence (DNA): TGTGCCAGCAGTTTTTTTGGGATAGAGACCCAGTACTTC. Its protein product is CASSFFGIETQYF.

Only a few counts were recorded for this clonotype. The chain uses TRBV11-2 and TRBJ2-7; 8 positions match TRBD1. The V gene end was trimmed by 5 bases and the J gene end by 2 bases; junction bases not matched to a gene: 11. The CDR3 runs to 16 residues. CDR1 and CDR2 from the germline V gene are SGHAT and FQNNGV. The CDR3 here is CASSPITGQGPYEQYF. Written as DNA, the CDR3 is TGTGCCAGCAGCCCTATCACTGGACAGGGACCCTACGAGCAGTACTTC.

This clonotype was picked up a small number of times. V usage is TRBV5-1 and J usage is TRBJ1-1; D uncertain. Germline V lookup: CDR1 SGHRS, CDR2 YFSETQ. Trimming left V 0 bases short and J 3 bases short, with 6 bases between. This CDR3 is built from 13 residues. CDR3 region: CASSLAQDTEAFF. CDR3 coding DNA: TGCGCCAGCAGCTTGGCCCAAGACACTGAAGCTTTCTTT.

This clonotype was found many times. This chain links TRBV15 with TRBJ2-3; D possibly matches TRBD1 or TRBD2 (5 bases each). The V gene's germline CDR1 is LNHNV and CDR2 YYDKDF (reference sequence). Trimming removed 2 bases at V and 8 bases at J, with 11 bases between. The CDR3 totals 13 residues. This CDR3 reads CATSRPGGGTQYF. CDR3 DNA sequence: TGTGCCACCAGCAGACCGGGTGGGGGTACGCAGTATTTT.

This clonotype was recorded at least ten times. The chain links TRBV6-6 to TRBJ2-7; TRBD2 is a possible D gene (6 bases). This CDR3 comprises 13 residues. The V and J ends lost 5 bases and 12 bases respectively, with 20 bases between them. Germline V gene sequence: CDR1 MNHNY, CDR2 SVGAGI (reference sequence). This chain's CDR3 is CASSRSGARQGYF. CDR3 coding DNA: TGTGCCAGCAGTAGGTCGGGAGCGCGTCAGGGGTACTTC.

This clonotype was found a few times. The rearrangement joins TRBV27 to TRBJ1-3, with TRBD1 identical over 10 bases. The CDR3 is made up of 15 amino acids. Germline V gives CDR1 MNHEY, CDR2 SMNVEV (reference sequence). V lost 6 bases, J lost 3 bases, and 5 bases stayed unmatched. The DNA for the CDR3 is TGTGCCAGCAGACGACAGGGGGCGGGTGGAAACACCATATATTTT. Protein sequence: CASRRQGAGGNTIYF.

The chain carries TRBV7-9 and TRBJ2-7; D is unclear. This CDR3 has 13 amino acids. Germline CDR1 and CDR2: SEHNR and FQNEAQ (reference sequence). Trimming shortened V by 3 bases and J by 0 bases, and 6 bases separated the two germline ends. This CDR3 reads CASSFWDSYEQYF. As DNA, the CDR3 is TGTGCCAGCAGCTTTTGGGACTCCTACGAGCAGTACTTC.

The gene calls are TRBV20-1 and TRBJ1-6; D gene ambiguous. Trimming pared 6 bases from V and 6 bases from J, leaving 12 bases between. CDR3 size: 13 residues. The germline CDR1 and CDR2 sequences are DFQATT and SNEGSKA (reference sequence). CDR3 protein: CSADGAANSPLHF. The DNA for the CDR3 is TGCAGTGCCGATGGAGCCGCTAATTCACCCCTCCACTTT.

Concerning this clonotype itself: A read error may account for a junction end that differs from germline. V usage is TRBV7-2 and J usage is TRBJ2-7; 10 bases agree with TRBD2. CDR1 is SGHTA, CDR2 FQGNSA, per germline. This CDR3 comprises 14 residues. CDR3 DNA sequence: TGTGCCTGCAGCTTAGGGCTAGCGGGAGCCGAGCAGTACTTC. The encoded protein is CACSLGLAGAEQYF. Complete variable domain (other parts from reference TRBV7-2 and TRBJ2-7): GAGVSQSPSNKVTEKGKDVELRCDPISGHTALYWYRQSLGQGLEFLIYFQGNSAPDKSGLPSDRFSAERTGGSVSTLTIQRTQQEDSAVYLCACSLGLAGAEQYFGPGTRLTVT.

This clonotype was seen a handful of times. The rearrangement uses TRBV5-1 and TRBJ2-1; a possible D gene is TRBD2 (5 bases). V was shortened by 3 bases and J by 3 bases, with 13 bases between the two germline ends. The CDR3 extends over 15 amino acids. Germline-derived CDR1 and CDR2 are SGHRS and YFSETQ. The CDR3 protein is CASSSQTRDYNEQFF. In nucleotides, the CDR3 is TGCGCCAGCAGCTCCCAAACGAGGGACTACAATGAGCAGTTCTTC.

The chain uses TRBV27 and TRBJ1-4; 7 bases fit TRBD1. The CDR3 extends over 14 amino acids. Germline CDR1 MNHEY, CDR2 SMNVEV (reference sequence). The V gene end was trimmed by 6 bases and the J gene end by 5 bases; junction bases not matched to a gene: 6. The CDR3 DNA sequence: TGTGCCAGCAGGACCGGGACAGCCAATGAAAAACTGTTTTTT. Its translation: CASRTGTANEKLFF.

The V and J genes are TRBV10-3 and TRBJ2-3; D not certain. This CDR3 is 13 amino acids long. Germline loops: CDR1 ENHRY, CDR2 SYGVKD. V was clipped by 4 bases and J by 6 bases, with 11 bases between them. The DNA of the CDR3 is TGTGCCATCAGTGGAACCGAGAGGGATACGCAGTATTTT. It is translated as CAISGTERDTQYF.

Many counts were recorded for this clonotype. In DNA, the CDR3 is TGCAGTGCTAGGGTGGCGGGCGCTCGATCCTCCTACAATGAGCAGTTCTTC. Translating it yields CSARVAGARSSYNEQFF. The rearrangement uses TRBV20-1 and TRBJ2-1; D is perhaps TRBD2 (5 bases). V was pared by 3 bases and J by 0 bases, with 18 bases between. Germline V gene sequence: CDR1 DFQATT, CDR2 SNEGSKA (reference sequence). The CDR3 runs 17 residues.

V gene TRBV5-1 combines with J gene TRBJ2-3; 9 positions match TRBD1. The CDR3 is 14 amino acids. J lost 3 bases, V lost 4 bases, and 3 bases had no gene match. Germline assignment: CDR1 SGHRS and CDR2 YFSETQ. DNA for the CDR3: TGCGCCAGCAGCCCGGACAGGGGAACAGATACGCAGTATTTT. As protein: CASSPDRGTDTQYF.

The rearrangement links TRBV12-3 or TRBV12-4 to TRBJ1-1; D perhaps matches TRBD1 (6 bases). The CDR3 is made up of 15 amino acids. Trimming pared 5 bases from V and 0 bases from J, leaving 13 bases between. The CDR3 DNA is TGTGCCAGCAGTCCAGAAGGACAGATGAACACTGAAGCTTTCTTT. Translated, it gives CASSPEGQMNTEAFF.

This clonotype was detected many times. The chain combines TRBV11-2 with TRBJ2-2; perhaps TRBD2 as D (5 bases). Trimming took 3 bases from V and 4 from J, leaving 9 bases between them. CDR3 length: 14 residues. In germline, CDR1 is SGHAT, CDR2 FQNNGV. CDR3 sequence reads: CASSFKRGTGELFF. In DNA, the CDR3 is TGTGCCAGCAGCTTCAAACGGGGCACCGGGGAGCTGTTTTTT.

This clonotype was found many times. The chain employs TRBV12-3 or TRBV12-4 and TRBJ2-7, with 7 bases matching TRBD2. The CDR3 has 13 residues. The trim removed 5 bases at V and 3 bases at J, leaving 4 bases unmatched. The CDR3 protein is CASSMSGNYEQYF. CDR3 DNA: TGTGCCAGCAGTATGAGCGGGAACTACGAGCAGTACTTC.

The sample holds many counts of this clonotype. The chain joins TRBV20-1 to TRBJ1-1; the D is unclear. The CDR3 extends over 11 amino acids. CDR1 is DFQATT and CDR2 is SNEGSKA in the germline V gene (reference sequence). V lost 1 base and J lost 7, with 7 bases in between. CDR3 sequence reads: CSARVGIEAFF. The CDR3 DNA is TGCAGTGCTAGAGTTGGCATTGAAGCTTTCTTT.

This clonotype was recorded many times. The rearrangement uses TRBV10-3 and TRBJ1-5; TRBD1 agrees at 7 bases. CDR1 and CDR2 from the germline V gene are ENHRY and SYGVKD. The V and J ends lost 6 bases and 3 bases, in that order; junction bases with no gene match: 5. The CDR3 contains 14 residues. The CDR3 nucleotides are TGTGCCATCAGGCCTACAGGGGACAATCAGCCCCAGCATTTT. Its translation is CAIRPTGDNQPQHF.

J is TRBJ2-1 and V is TRBV20-1; 10 bases match TRBD1. Looked up from germline, CDR1 is DFQATT and CDR2 is SNEGSKA (reference sequence). The V segment lost 6 bases and the J segment 3 bases; nucleotides outside the gene matches: 5. The CDR3 covers 14 residues. The CDR3 nucleotides are TGCAGTGCATGGGACAGGGGCTACTACAATGAGCAGTTCTTC. Translated: CSAWDRGYYNEQFF.

The chain has TRBV15 and TRBJ1-6, with 7 bases that match TRBD1. CDR3 length: 14 residues. V gave up 3 bases and J gave up 9 bases; unmatched junction bases: 5. The germline V gene encodes CDR1 LNHNV and CDR2 YYDKDF (reference sequence). CDR3 residues: CATSRTGFRSPLHF. The CDR3 DNA reads as TGTGCCACCAGCAGGACAGGGTTTCGTTCACCCCTCCACTTT.